Listed below are T cell receptor beta chains from one sample, sequenced in a study of cytomegalovirus exposure and HLA in healthy donors. Clones were sequenced by immunoSEQ multiplex PCR, and TCRdb holds only the in-frame ones, with some missing. The sample holds about 160,000 clones, less than 85% seen once. The source material was PBMCs. All receptors come from a boy aged 2 to 10 in good health and CMV-seronegative. The CDR3 runs from the conserved cysteine through the conserved F or W. Fields, in order: CDR3 length, V gene, J gene, clone size, D gene, CDR3 DNA, CDR3 protein. A D gene is named only where the DNA matches it firmly. Clone size appears in some rows only: once, few, many, or a class for an expanded clone.

12	TRBV27	TRBJ1-1	NA	NA	TGTGCCAGCAGTAATCGAGGCGCTGAAGCTTTCTTT	CASSNRGAEAFF
13	TRBV30	TRBJ1-5	once	NA	TGTGCCTGGAGGACAGAGTACAATCAGCCCCAGCATTTT	CAWRTEYNQPQHF
16	TRBV7-9	TRBJ1-1	NA	TRBD1	TGTGCCAGCAGCCTTACCGGACAGGGGATGAACACTGAAGCTTTCTTT	CASSLTGQGMNTEAFF
12	TRBV29-1	TRBJ1-1	NA	TRBD1	TGCAGCGTTGCACAGGGGGGGACTGAAGCTTTCTTT	CSVAQGGTEAFF
14	TRBV6-1	TRBJ2-6	NA	NA	TGTGCCAGCAGTGGGCTCTCTGGGGCCAACGTCCTGACTTTC	CASSGLSGANVLTF
17	TRBV11-2	TRBJ2-1	once	TRBD2	TGTGCCAGCAGCTACGGACTAGCGGGGAGCTCCTACAATGAGCAGTTCTTC	CASSYGLAGSSYNEQFF
13	TRBV6-1	TRBJ1-1	NA	NA	TGTGCCAGCAGTGAACAGGGGAACACTGAAGCTTTCTTT	CASSEQGNTEAFF
15	TRBV19	TRBJ1-4	NA	NA	TGTGCCAGTAGTATAAGTCCGGGAACTAATGAAAAACTGTTTTTT	CASSISPGTNEKLFF
15	TRBV5-1	TRBJ2-7	few	TRBD1	TGCGCCAGCAGTCCGGGACAGGGGATTTCCTACGAGCAGTACTTC	CASSPGQGISYEQYF
13	TRBV4-1	TRBJ2-1	NA	NA	TGCGCCAGCAGCCAAGATCCTAGTCTTGAGCAGTTCTTC	CASSQDPSLEQFF
14	TRBV18	TRBJ2-4	NA	TRBD2	TGTGCCAGCTCACCAAGGGAGGGCGGTAACATTCAGTACTTC	CASSPREGGNIQYF
18	TRBV19	TRBJ2-1	NA	NA	TGTGCCAGTAGTAACCTTCCCGGCAGGGCGGGGAGGCAATTAGAGCAGTTCTTC	CASSNLPGRAGRQLEQFF
16	TRBV7-6	TRBJ2-7	NA	NA	TGTGCCAGCAGCCCGAAAGGACTGACACAAAACTACGAGCAGTACTTC	CASSPKGLTQNYEQYF
16	TRBV28	TRBJ1-3	NA	NA	TGTGCCAGCACCCCGGGAGTTTTCCTCTCTGGAAACACCATATATTTT	CASTPGVFLSGNTIYF
17	TRBV29-1	TRBJ2-6	NA	TRBD1	TGCAGCGTGGACCGAGGGACAGGCAATTCTGGGGCCAACGTCCTGACTTTC	CSVDRGTGNSGANVLTF
14	TRBV27	TRBJ2-5	NA	NA	TGTGCCAGCAGTTTACTCGCAAAGGGGGAGACCCAGTACTTC	CASSLLAKGETQYF
15	TRBV7-2	TRBJ1-1	NA	TRBD1	TGTGCCAGCAGCCGTCCCGGGACAGGGAGCACTGAAGCTTTCTTT	CASSRPGTGSTEAFF